The 24 T cell receptor beta chains below were found in one sample sequenced in a study of shared clonotypes between healthy human individuals. The data were produced by immunoSEQ multiplex PCR, yet TCRdb's version contains in-frame clones alone and is incomplete. This table holds under 1,100,000 clones, around 74% found once. The sequenced material came from memory CD4+ T cells sorted from blood. Subset indicated: CD45RA-negative fraction. Receptors originate from a young man in good health.

The chain links TRBV6-1 to TRBJ2-2, with TRBD2 identical over 7 bases. The J segment lost 3 bases and the V segment lost 6 bases, leaving 7 bases of the junction unmatched. This CDR3 has 15 residues. Germline V gene lookup returns CDR1 MNHNS and CDR2 SASEGT. DNA for the CDR3: TGTGCCAGCAGGGTGGCAGGGAGGGACACCGGGGAGCTGTTTTTT. Residues: CASRVAGRDTGELFF.

Only a few counts were recorded for this clone. The chain combines TRBV5-6 with TRBJ2-1; D ambiguous. Germline V gene data show CDR1 as SGHDT and CDR2 as YYEEEE. The CDR3 covers 13 residues. Trimming took off 2 bases at V and 5 bases at J, with 8 bases between the two ends. The CDR3: CASSLRSNNEQFF. In nucleotides, the CDR3 is TGTGCCAGCAGCTTAAGGTCCAACAATGAGCAGTTCTTC.

Comments on this clone: The sample contains more than one DNA sequence encoding this CDR3. This chain joins TRBV5-4 and TRBJ2-5; D uncertain. The CDR3 is made up of 14 amino acids. V lost 0 bases and J 5 bases, leaving 11 bases between the germline ends. Germline V gene data show CDR1 as SGHNT and CDR2 as YYREEE (reference sequence). DNA of the CDR3: TGTGCCAGCAGCTTGGGTGGTCGGCAGGAGACCCAGTACTTC. It encodes CASSLGGRQETQYF.

This chain connects TRBV18 to TRBJ2-5; D might be TRBD2 (5 bases). The germline V gene encodes CDR1 KGHSH and CDR2 LQKENI. This CDR3 comprises 11 residues. V was shortened by 3 bases and J by 7 bases, with 6 bases between the two germline ends. CDR3 in DNA: TGTGCCAGCTCACCCAGCGGGACCCAGTACTTC. It codes for CASSPSGTQYF.

The rearrangement uses TRBV6-5 and TRBJ1-5; 11 bases line up with TRBD1. V lost 4 bases to trimming and J lost 4 bases; unmatched junction nucleotides: 6. Germline loops: CDR1 MNHEY, CDR2 SVGAGI. CDR3 length equals 16 residues. The CDR3: CASSSLGDRGNQPQHF. DNA for the CDR3: TGTGCCAGCAGTTCCCTTGGGGACAGGGGGAATCAGCCCCAGCATTTT.

The chain carries TRBV10-1 and TRBJ2-3; D unclear. This CDR3 has 14 residues. Trimming removed 0 bases from V and 8 bases from J, with 12 bases in between. Germline loops: CDR1 WNHNN, CDR2 SYGVQD (reference sequence). The CDR3 DNA is TGCGCCAGCAGTGAGTCCGTGGCCGTCGGTACGCAGTATTTT. Its translation: CASSESVAVGTQYF.

This chain uses TRBV4-2 with TRBJ2-3, with 12 bases aligning to TRBD1. J gave up 0 bases and V 5 bases, and 6 bases lay outside the gene matches. CDR1 is LGHNA and CDR2 is YNFKEQ in the germline V gene. The CDR3 sequence is 17 residues long. The CDR3 bases are TGTGCCAGCAGCTACTCCGGGACAGGGGGCAGCACAGATACGCAGTATTTT. This sequence encodes CASSYSGTGGSTDTQYF.

The V call is TRBV6-5, the J call TRBJ2-3; D may be TRBD1 (6 bases). The CDR3 totals 13 residues. Per the germline V gene, CDR1 is MNHEY and CDR2 is SVGAGI. V lost 0 bases, J lost 10 bases, and 11 bases lay in between. CDR3: CASSYSEAGAQYF. Written as DNA, the CDR3 is TGTGCCAGCAGTTACTCTGAGGCAGGGGCGCAGTATTTT.

This clone was counted a few times. The chain employs TRBV28 and TRBJ1-4, with D unresolved. Trimming shortened V by 3 bases and J by 6 bases, and 14 bases separated the two germline ends. The CDR3 totals 15 residues. Germline CDR1 and CDR2: MDHEN and SYDVKM. The CDR3 loop is CASSFGWEADEKLFF. Written as DNA, the CDR3 is TGTGCCAGCAGTTTCGGGTGGGAGGCGGATGAAAAACTGTTTTTT. Looking up the rest from reference TRBV28 and TRBJ1-4 gives the full variable domain: DVKVTQSSRYLVKRTGEKVFLECVQDMDHENMFWYRQDPGLGLRLIYFSYDVKMKEKGDIPEGYSVSREKKERFSLILESASTNQTSMYLCASSFGWEADEKLFFGSGTQLSVL.

In its sample, this clone was seen many times. Additional DNA sequences in this sample encode the identical CDR3. V and J are TRBV5-1 and TRBJ1-5; tentatively, D is TRBD1 (5 bases). Trimming took off 7 bases at V and 7 bases at J, with 18 bases between the two ends. CDR3 length: 14 amino acids. From germline, CDR1 is SGHRS and CDR2 YFSETQ. The CDR3 sequence: CASRLAGEGQPQHF. The CDR3 DNA reads as TGCGCCAGCCGGTTGGCGGGGGAAGGCCAGCCCCAGCATTTT.

The chain links TRBV7-8 to TRBJ2-3, with TRBD2 matching 13 bases. CDR1 is SGHVS and CDR2 is FQNEAQ in the germline V gene. This CDR3 is 16 amino acids long. V was pared by 5 bases and J by 1 base, with 3 bases of the junction left unmatched. DNA of the CDR3: TGTGCCAGCAGCACTAGCGGGAGGGGGGGCACAGATACGCAGTATTTT. This codes for CASSTSGRGGTDTQYF. Drawing the rest from reference TRBV7-8 and TRBJ2-3, the complete variable domain is GAGVSQSPRYKVAKRGQDVALRCDPISGHVSLFWYQQALGQGPEFLTYFQNEAQLDKSGLPSDRFFAERPEGSVSTLKIQRTQQEDSAVYLCASSTSGRGGTDTQYFGPGTRLTVL.

This clone was seen a few times. The V gene is TRBV14, the J gene TRBJ2-7, with D possibly TRBD2 on 7 matching bases. Germline values: CDR1 SGHDN, CDR2 FVKESK. The V end lost 3 bases, the J end lost 3 bases, and 18 bases lay between the germline ends. The CDR3 consists of 16 residues. CDR3 nucleotides: TGTGCCAGCAGCCATGGCAGAAGGGGGGGAATCTACGAGCAGTACTTC. Residues: CASSHGRRGGIYEQYF.

The chain links TRBV5-1 to TRBJ1-3, with D unresolved. The CDR3 sequence is 15 residues long. The V end was cut by 4 bases, the J end by 0 bases, with 11 bases between. CDR1 SGHRS and CDR2 YFSETQ come from the germline V gene. The CDR3 loop is CASSPFQSSGNTIYF. CDR3 nucleotide sequence: TGCGCCAGCAGCCCCTTTCAGAGCTCTGGAAACACCATATATTTT.

The chain uses TRBV10-1 and TRBJ2-1; D uncertain. V shed 2 bases and J shed 6 bases, with 11 bases lying between them. The CDR3 runs to 14 residues. CDR1 is WNHNN, CDR2 SYGVQD, per germline (reference sequence). The CDR3 region has the DNA TGCGCCAGCAGTGAGAACGCGCTTATCAATGAGCAGTTCTTC. This encodes CASSENALINEQFF.

The rearrangement joins TRBV28 to TRBJ2-1, with 10 bases matching TRBD2. Germline trimming cut 7 bases from V and 4 bases from J; bases unmatched to any gene: 7. Germline V gene lookup returns CDR1 MDHEN and CDR2 SYDVKM. This CDR3 comprises 15 residues. The CDR3 spells CASILAGGSYNEQFF. Written as DNA, the CDR3 is TGTGCCAGCATCTTAGCGGGGGGCTCTTACAATGAGCAGTTCTTC. Full variable domain (missing parts from reference TRBV28 and TRBJ2-1): DVKVTQSSRYLVKRTGEKVFLECVQDMDHENMFWYRQDPGLGLRLIYFSYDVKMKEKGDIPEGYSVSREKKERFSLILESASTNQTSMYLCASILAGGSYNEQFFGPGTRLTVL.

The rearrangement joins TRBV6-4 to TRBJ1-2, with 9 bases matching TRBD1. Germline V CDR1 and CDR2: MRHNA, SNTAGT. This CDR3 comprises 15 residues. With 2 bases clipped from V and 6 bases from J, the junction kept 7 bases outside the gene matches. The CDR3: CASSDGGQGIDGYTF. The CDR3 DNA reads TGTGCCAGCAGTGACGGGGGACAGGGAATCGATGGCTACACCTTC.

The genes are TRBV5-1 and TRBJ2-5; TRBD2 matches 10 bases. Germline CDR1 is SGHRS and CDR2 is YFSETQ. The V segment lost 7 bases and the J segment 10 bases; nucleotides outside the gene matches: 10. The CDR3 spans 13 residues. CDR3 nucleotide sequence: TGCGCCAGCGCCCACCCCGGGACTAGCGACCAGTACTTC. Translation gives CASAHPGTSDQYF.

This clone was seen ten or more times. This CDR3 is also generated by other DNA sequences in the sample. The rearrangement links TRBV7-9 to TRBJ1-1; perhaps TRBD1 as D (6 bases). The CDR3 spans 13 residues. Per germline, CDR1 SEHNR and CDR2 FQNEAQ (reference sequence). V was trimmed by 3 bases and J by 1 base, leaving 6 bases between them. The CDR3 DNA follows: TGTGCCAGCAGCTTGGGACAGAACACTGAAGCTTTCTTT. Translating it yields CASSLGQNTEAFF.

This clone was counted ten times or more. This chain links TRBV30 with TRBJ1-2, with D possibly being TRBD1 (6 bases). This CDR3 is built from 12 residues. The germline V gene has CDR1 GTSNPN and CDR2 SVGIG (reference sequence). Deletions cut 3 bases from V and 4 bases from J, with 9 bases between. DNA for the CDR3: TGTGCCTGGAGATGGACAGCCTATGGCTACACCTTC. Protein: CAWRWTAYGYTF. Full variable domain (remainder filled in from reference TRBV30 and TRBJ1-2): SQTIHQWPATLVQPVGSPLSLECTVEGTSNPNLYWYRQAAGRGLQLLFYSVGIGQISSEVPQNLSASRPQDRQFILSSKKLLLSDSGFYLCAWRWTAYGYTFGSGTRLTVV.

Details on this clone: This CDR3 is also generated by other DNA sequences in the sample. This chain connects TRBV7-2 to TRBJ2-2; 9 bases align to TRBD1. The trim removed 5 bases at V and 3 bases at J, leaving 4 bases unmatched. Germline V lookup: CDR1 SGHTA, CDR2 FQGNSA. The CDR3 has 15 amino acids. This CDR3 reads CASSPGQGYTGELFF. The CDR3 bases are TGTGCCAGCAGCCCCGGACAGGGGTACACCGGGGAGCTGTTTTTT. Complete variable domain (other parts from reference TRBV7-2 and TRBJ2-2): GAGVSQSPSNKVTEKGKDVELRCDPISGHTALYWYRQSLGQGLEFLIYFQGNSAPDKSGLPSDRFSAERTGGSVSTLTIQRTQQEDSAVYLCASSPGQGYTGELFFGEGSRLTVL.

This sequence joins TRBV19 and TRBJ1-5, with no clear D. V gave up 5 bases and J gave up 0 bases, with 11 bases separating them. This CDR3 contains 15 residues. Germline V CDR1 and CDR2: LNHDA, SQIVND (reference sequence). The CDR3 region is CASSQTDYSNQPQHF. In nucleotides, the CDR3 is TGTGCCAGTAGTCAAACAGATTATAGCAATCAGCCCCAGCATTTT.

This clone was seen ten or more times. V usage is TRBV10-3 and J usage is TRBJ2-5; 8 bases match TRBD1. CDR1 and CDR2 from the germline V gene are ENHRY and SYGVKD. V shed 10 bases, J shed 2 bases, and the junction held 3 bases outside the gene matches. The CDR3 length is 12 residues. CDR3 in amino acids: CATRTGQETQYF. CDR3 coding DNA: TGTGCCACGAGGACAGGGCAAGAGACCCAGTACTTC.

The chain couples TRBV5-4 to TRBJ1-2; TRBD1 is a possible D gene (5 bases). The CDR3 loop spans 15 amino acids. With 2 bases removed from V and 1 base from J, the gap between germline ends came to 12 bases. Per germline, CDR1 SGHNT and CDR2 YYREEE (reference sequence). DNA of the CDR3: TGTGCCAGCAGCTTCAATGCAGGGCTTAACTATGGCTACACCTTC. Amino acid sequence: CASSFNAGLNYGYTF.

Note on this clone: This likely reflects a read error, since a far larger clone is one base away. This specimen includes other DNA sequences encoding the same CDR3. This chain joins TRBV5-4 and TRBJ1-2; D unclear. V was pared by 0 bases and J by 2 bases, with 8 bases between. CDR1 and CDR2 (germline): SGHNT, YYREEE (reference sequence). The CDR3 sequence is 14 residues long. CDR3 coding DNA: TGTGCCAGCAGCTTGGCCGGGCAGAACTATGGCTACACCTTC. Translated: CASSLAGQNYGYTF.